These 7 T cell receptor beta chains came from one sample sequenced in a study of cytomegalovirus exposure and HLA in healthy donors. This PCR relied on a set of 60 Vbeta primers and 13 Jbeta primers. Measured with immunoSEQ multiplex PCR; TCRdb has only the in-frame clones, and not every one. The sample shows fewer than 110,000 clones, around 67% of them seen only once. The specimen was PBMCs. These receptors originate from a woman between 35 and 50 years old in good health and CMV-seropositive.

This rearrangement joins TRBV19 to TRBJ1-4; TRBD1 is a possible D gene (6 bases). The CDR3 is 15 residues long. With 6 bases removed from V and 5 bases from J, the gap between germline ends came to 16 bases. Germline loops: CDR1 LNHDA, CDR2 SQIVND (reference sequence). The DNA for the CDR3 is TGTGCCAGTAGCCGGATGGGGGCGATGAATGAAAAACTGTTTTTT. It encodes CASSRMGAMNEKLFF.

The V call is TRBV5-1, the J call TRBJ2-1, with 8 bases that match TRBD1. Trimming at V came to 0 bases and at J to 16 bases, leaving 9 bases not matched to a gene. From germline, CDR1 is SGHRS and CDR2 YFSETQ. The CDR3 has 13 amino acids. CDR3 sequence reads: CASSLAGVDRAFF. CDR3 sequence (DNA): TGCGCCAGCAGCTTGGCAGGGGTGGACAGGGCCTTCTTC. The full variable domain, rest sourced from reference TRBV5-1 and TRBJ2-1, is KAGVTQTPRYLIKTRGQQVTLSCSPISGHRSVSWYQQTPGQGLQFLFEYFSETQRNKGNFPGRFSGRQFSNSRSEMNVSTLELGDSALYLCASSLAGVDRAFFGPGTRLTVL.

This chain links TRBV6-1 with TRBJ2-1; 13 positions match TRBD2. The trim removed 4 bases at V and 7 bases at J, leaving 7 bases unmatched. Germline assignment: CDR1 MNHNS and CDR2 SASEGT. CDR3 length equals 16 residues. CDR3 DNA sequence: TGTGCCAGCAGTGTCACCGGGACTAGCGGGGTTAATGAGCAGTTCTTC. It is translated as CASSVTGTSGVNEQFF.

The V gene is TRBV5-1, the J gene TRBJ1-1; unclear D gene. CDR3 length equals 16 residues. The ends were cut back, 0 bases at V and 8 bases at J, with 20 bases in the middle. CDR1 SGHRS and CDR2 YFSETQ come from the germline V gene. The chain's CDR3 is CASSLGGLQGPREAFF. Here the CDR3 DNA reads TGCGCCAGCAGCTTGGGTGGACTACAAGGGCCGCGGGAAGCTTTCTTT.

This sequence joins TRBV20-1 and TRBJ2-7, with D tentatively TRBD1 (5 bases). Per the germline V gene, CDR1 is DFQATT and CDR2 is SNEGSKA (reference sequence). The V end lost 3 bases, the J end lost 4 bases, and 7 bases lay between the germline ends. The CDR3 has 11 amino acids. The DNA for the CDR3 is TGCAGTGCTAGCCAGGGTTACGAGCAGTACTTC. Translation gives CSASQGYEQYF.

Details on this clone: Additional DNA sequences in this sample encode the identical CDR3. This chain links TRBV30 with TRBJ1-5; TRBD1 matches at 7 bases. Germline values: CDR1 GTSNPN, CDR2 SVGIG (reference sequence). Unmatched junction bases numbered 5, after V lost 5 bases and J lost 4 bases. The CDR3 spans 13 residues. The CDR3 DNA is TGTGCCTGGTCTAGGGGGCCGAATCAGCCCCAGCATTTT. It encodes CAWSRGPNQPQHF.

The CDR3 here is CASSLGFGQGIGYGYTF. CDR3 nucleotides: TGTGCCAGCAGCTTGGGTTTCGGACAGGGGATTGGCTATGGCTACACCTTC. The chain is built from TRBV5-6 and TRBJ1-2, with 9 bases that match TRBD1. Germline V lookup: CDR1 SGHDT, CDR2 YYEEEE. With 0 bases clipped from V and 4 bases from J, the junction kept 10 bases outside the gene matches. The CDR3 loop spans 17 amino acids.